These 32 T cell receptor beta chains were sequenced from one sample in a study of shared clonotypes between healthy human individuals (dated by TCRdb to 2019 to 2021). Library construction relied on the immunoSEQ multiplex PCR assay. TCRdb took this table from immuneACCESS and kept in-frame rearrangements with V and J called. Such tables lack part of the clones; where checked against another copy, unresolved V genes explain under half of the gap, and the rest is unexplained. The sample includes millions of clones, with roughly 94% observed a single time. The ten largest clones represent more than 0.1% of the sample. Sequenced sample: naive CD4+ T cells sorted from blood. The sample's cell subset or site label, in plain terms: CD45RA+ positively selected. The receptors stem from a man aged 18-30 years in good health.

The gene calls are TRBV7-8 and TRBJ2-1; TRBD1 might be the D (6 bases). Trimming cost V 3 bases and J 0 bases, with 21 bases left between them. CDR1 SGHVS and CDR2 FQNEAQ come from the germline V gene. This CDR3 has 19 residues. For the CDR3, the DNA is TGTGCCAGCAGCTTGGGCCTAGTGGGGGCGTCGAACTCCTACAATGAGCAGTTCTTC. This gives the protein CASSLGLVGASNSYNEQFF.

This clone was observed a single time. This chain links TRBV5-1 with TRBJ2-1; 13 bases agree with TRBD2. With V trimmed by 4 bases and J by 7 bases, 11 bases remained unmatched. Germline CDR1 SGHRS, CDR2 YFSETQ. The CDR3 contains 17 residues. The CDR3 coding sequence is TGCGCCAGCAGCGGATACCTTACTAGCGGGAGGGGAAATGAGCAGTTCTTC. This encodes CASSGYLTSGRGNEQFF.

The chain has TRBV27 and TRBJ1-6; D ambiguous. Deletions cut 4 bases from V and 7 bases from J, with 5 bases between. The CDR3 has 12 amino acids. Germline-derived CDR1 and CDR2 are MNHEY and SMNVEV (reference sequence). The CDR3 DNA reads as TGTGCCAGCAGTTCCCCGAATTCACCCCTCCACTTT. Its translation: CASSSPNSPLHF.

The chain uses TRBV6-5 and TRBJ1-2; unclear D gene. V gave up 0 bases and J gave up 0 bases, with 11 bases separating them. CDR1 and CDR2 (germline): MNHEY, SVGAGI. CDR3 length: 16 residues. CDR3 protein: CASSYSNVGTNYGYTF. CDR3 nucleotide sequence: TGTGCCAGCAGTTACTCGAACGTGGGAACTAACTATGGCTACACCTTC.

The chain uses TRBV9 and TRBJ2-1; no firm D call. Germline loops: CDR1 SGDLS, CDR2 YYNGEE. The CDR3 totals 14 residues. V gave up 3 bases and J gave up 2 bases, with 9 bases separating them. CDR3 loop: CASSGDLAYNEQFF. CDR3 coding DNA: TGTGCCAGCAGCGGAGACTTGGCCTACAATGAGCAGTTCTTC.

The chain combines TRBV10-3 with TRBJ2-6; 10 bases line up with TRBD2. CDR1 ENHRY and CDR2 SYGVKD come from the germline V gene. V lost 7 bases and J lost 0; bases outside the gene matches: 0. The length of the CDR3 is 15 residues. CDR3 coding DNA: TGTGCCATCACTAGCGGGGGCTCTGGGGCCAACGTCCTGACTTTC. Its translation: CAITSGGSGANVLTF.

The chain is built from TRBV6-1 and TRBJ2-7; D remains unclear. This CDR3 contains 14 residues. Germline V gene sequence: CDR1 MNHNS, CDR2 SASEGT. The V gene lost 3 bases and the J gene lost 2 bases, with 11 bases spanning the gap. CDR3 sequence: CASSDPRVTYEQYF. The CDR3 nucleotides are TGTGCCAGCAGTGACCCCCGCGTCACCTACGAGCAGTACTTC.

As regards this clone: Different DNA sequences within this sample yield the same CDR3. The V gene is TRBV9, the J gene TRBJ2-5; no reliable D call. The CDR3 loop spans 13 amino acids. The germline CDR1 and CDR2 sequences are SGDLS and YYNGEE. V lost 2 bases and J 5 bases, leaving 10 bases between the germline ends. In DNA form, the CDR3 reads TGTGCCAGCAGCGTGGCCATACAGGAGACCCAGTACTTC. The encoded protein is CASSVAIQETQYF.

The CDR3 DNA reads as TGTGCCAGCAATGACCGGCCGGGACTCTATGGCTACACCTTC. Its protein is CASNDRPGLYGYTF. The V and J genes are TRBV2 and TRBJ1-2, with D perhaps matching TRBD1 (5 bases). The length of the CDR3 is 14 residues. The V end was cut by 7 bases, the J end by 4 bases, with 16 bases between. Germline CDR1 SNHLY, CDR2 FYNNEI.

The rearrangement links TRBV6-5 to TRBJ2-7; 7 nucleotides line up with TRBD1. There are 14 residues in the CDR3. The V segment lost 5 bases and the J segment 2 bases; nucleotides outside the gene matches: 6. Germline values: CDR1 MNHEY, CDR2 SVGAGI. CDR3 protein: CASSPLTGAYEQYF. Here the CDR3 DNA reads TGTGCCAGCAGTCCATTAACAGGGGCCTACGAGCAGTACTTC.

The chain has TRBV5-5 and TRBJ2-7; D call uncertain. Germline V gene lookup returns CDR1 SGHKS and CDR2 YYEKEE (reference sequence). Trimming stripped 4 bases from V and 0 bases from J, with 17 bases between. The CDR3 is 16 residues long. The CDR3 region is CASSPPGRLSSYEQYF. CDR3 nucleotides: TGTGCCAGCAGCCCTCCGGGCAGGCTCAGCTCCTACGAGCAGTACTTC. The complete variable domain, with remaining parts taken from reference TRBV5-5 and TRBJ2-7, reads DAGVTQSPTHLIKTRGQQVTLRCSPISGHKSVSWYQQVLGQGPQFIFQYYEKEERGRGNFPDRFSARQFPNYSSELNVNALLLGDSALYLCASSPPGRLSSYEQYFGPGTRLTVT.

The V and J genes are TRBV5-1 and TRBJ2-2; D remains ambiguous. The ends were cut back, 4 bases at V and 6 bases at J, with 10 bases in the middle. CDR1 is SGHRS, CDR2 YFSETQ, per germline. The CDR3 has 13 residues. CDR3 protein: CASSERNAGELFF. Written as DNA, the CDR3 is TGCGCCAGCAGCGAAAGGAATGCCGGGGAGCTGTTTTTT. The full variable domain, completed using reference TRBV5-1 and TRBJ2-2, is KAGVTQTPRYLIKTRGQQVTLSCSPISGHRSVSWYQQTPGQGLQFLFEYFSETQRNKGNFPGRFSGRQFSNSRSEMNVSTLELGDSALYLCASSERNAGELFFGEGSRLTVL.

This clone was found once. The chain uses TRBV6-6 and TRBJ2-6; tentatively, D is TRBD1 (6 bases). Deletions cut 8 bases from V and 11 bases from J, with 16 bases between. The CDR3 consists of 13 residues. The germline V gene encodes CDR1 MNHNY and CDR2 SVGAGI (reference sequence). This CDR3 is CASQRGSPHVLTF. CDR3 coding DNA: TGTGCCAGCCAGAGGGGGAGTCCCCACGTCCTGACTTTC.

The chain has TRBV12-5 and TRBJ2-7; the match to TRBD2 covers 8 bases. The CDR3 runs 20 residues. V trimming: 0 bases; J trimming: 5 bases; junction bases outside the gene matches: 21. Per germline, CDR1 LGHNT and CDR2 FRNRAP. The CDR3 here is CASGLVAKRFAGGPRDEQYF. As DNA, the CDR3 is TGTGCTAGTGGTTTGGTAGCCAAAAGGTTTGCGGGGGGCCCGCGGGACGAGCAGTACTTC.

The CDR3 loop is CASSEGPGGYTF. The CDR3, as DNA: TGTGCCAGCAGCGAGGGACCTGGAGGCTACACCTTC. The V gene is TRBV9, the J gene TRBJ1-2; tentatively, D is TRBD1 (5 bases). The CDR3 has 12 residues. Between the trimmed V and J ends, which lost 3 bases and 8 bases, there was a span of 11 bases. CDR1 and CDR2 (germline): SGDLS, YYNGEE.

This chain uses TRBV6-5 with TRBJ1-1, with TRBD1 matching over 7 bases. The trim removed 4 bases at V and 1 base at J, leaving 3 bases unmatched. The V gene's germline CDR1 is MNHEY and CDR2 SVGAGI. This CDR3 has 14 amino acids. CDR3 protein: CASSLGQANTEAFF. CDR3 in DNA: TGTGCCAGCAGTTTAGGACAGGCGAACACTGAAGCTTTCTTT.

The chain uses TRBV30 and TRBJ1-2; D perhaps matches TRBD1 (5 bases). The CDR3 is 15 residues long. Germline lookup yields CDR1 GTSNPN and CDR2 SVGIG (reference sequence). Trimming cost V 0 bases and J 1 base, with 12 bases left between them. The CDR3 DNA is TGTGCCTGGAGTGTAATGGGGGGGTTTAACTATGGCTACACCTTC. Translating it yields CAWSVMGGFNYGYTF.

This rearrangement joins TRBV4-1 to TRBJ1-1; perhaps TRBD1 as D (6 bases). V was clipped by 1 base and J by 7 bases, with 13 bases between them. The V gene's germline CDR1 is MGHRA and CDR2 YSYEKL. The CDR3 totals 14 residues. The CDR3 spells CASSQGGAWGEAFF. The CDR3 region has the DNA TGCGCCAGCAGCCAAGGGGGGGCCTGGGGTGAAGCTTTCTTT.

V usage is TRBV6-6 and J usage is TRBJ1-6, with D maybe TRBD1 (6 bases). V was shortened by 4 bases and J by 12 bases, with 16 bases between the two germline ends. Per germline, CDR1 MNHNY and CDR2 SVGAGI (reference sequence). This CDR3 spans 14 amino acids. The CDR3 DNA follows: TGTGCCAGCAGTTTAGGACAGCAGCCGAGACCCCTCCACTTT. Translated, it gives CASSLGQQPRPLHF.

This clone has a single count. The rearrangement links TRBV6-6 to TRBJ1-1, with TRBD1 matching 7 bases. Germline-derived CDR1 and CDR2 are MNHNY and SVGAGI (reference sequence). The J segment lost 4 bases and the V segment lost 5 bases, leaving 7 bases of the junction unmatched. The CDR3 totals 14 residues. The DNA for the CDR3 is TGTGCCAGCAGTAGACAGGGTATCACCACTGAAGCTTTCTTT. Translation: CASSRQGITTEAFF.

The chain combines TRBV10-3 with TRBJ2-3; a possible D gene is TRBD2 (5 bases). Germline CDR1 is ENHRY and CDR2 is SYGVKD. The V end was cut by 0 bases, the J end by 2 bases, with 12 bases between. The CDR3 extends over 16 amino acids. CDR3 residues: CAISESWGEITDTQYF. CDR3 DNA: TGTGCCATCAGTGAGTCGTGGGGAGAAATCACAGATACGCAGTATTTT.

V gene TRBV11-2 combines with J gene TRBJ2-7; D unresolved. The germline V and J ends were trimmed by 3 bases and 6 bases, with 15 bases remaining between them. The CDR3 is 14 residues long. Germline V CDR1 and CDR2: SGHAT, FQNNGV. DNA of the CDR3: TGTGCCAGCAGCTTCTCCTCGAAACCCGGCGAGCAGTACTTC. It is translated as CASSFSSKPGEQYF.

The V call is TRBV4-2, the J call TRBJ2-7; TRBD1 agrees at 11 bases. CDR1 is LGHNA and CDR2 is YNFKEQ in the germline V gene. The V segment lost 4 bases and the J segment 4 bases; nucleotides outside the gene matches: 3. The CDR3 contains 14 residues. The CDR3 sequence: CASSPGQGGYEQYF. The CDR3 DNA sequence: TGTGCCAGCAGCCCGGGACAGGGGGGTTACGAGCAGTACTTC.

This rearrangement joins TRBV5-1 to TRBJ2-7; D possibly corresponds to TRBD1 (6 bases). The germline V gene encodes CDR1 SGHRS and CDR2 YFSETQ. Deletions cut 4 bases from V and 5 bases from J, with 13 bases between. The CDR3 has 13 amino acids. The CDR3 protein is CASSNPGVHEQYF. As DNA, the CDR3 is TGCGCCAGCAGCAACCCAGGGGTTCACGAGCAGTACTTC.

Points on this clone: Additional DNA sequences in this sample encode the identical CDR3. The chain carries TRBV5-1 and TRBJ2-7; 7 bases are shared with TRBD2. This CDR3 has 14 residues. The junction had 5 bases not matched to a gene; V was cut back by 4 bases and J by 1 base. Per the germline V gene, CDR1 is SGHRS and CDR2 is YFSETQ. CDR3 bases: TGCGCCAGCAGCCCGGGGGGTCCGTCCTACGAGCAGTACTTC. Protein product: CASSPGGPSYEQYF.

The V and J genes are TRBV9 and TRBJ2-1; TRBD2 matches 7 bases. The V gene's germline CDR1 is SGDLS and CDR2 YYNGEE. Unmatched junction bases numbered 11, after V lost 3 bases and J lost 5 bases. This CDR3 has 16 amino acids. Here the CDR3 DNA reads TGTGCCAGCAGCGAAGGACTAGGTCCGGGAAACAATGAGCAGTTCTTC. Protein product: CASSEGLGPGNNEQFF.

This clone was seen many times. J is TRBJ1-1 and V is TRBV6-5; D may be TRBD1 (6 bases). Trimming cost V 4 bases and J 3 bases, with 12 bases left between them. CDR3 length: 14 amino acids. Germline V CDR1 and CDR2: MNHEY, SVGAGI. The CDR3 reads CASSSLTGYTEAFF. In nucleotides, the CDR3 is TGTGCCAGCAGTTCCCTGACAGGCTACACTGAAGCTTTCTTT.

This sequence joins TRBV5-1 and TRBJ2-1; 10 nucleotides align to TRBD2. Germline V gene data show CDR1 as SGHRS and CDR2 as YFSETQ. The CDR3 is made up of 15 amino acids. Trimming at V came to 3 bases and at J to 4 bases, leaving 4 bases not matched to a gene. The CDR3 loop reads CASSYTSGVYNEQFF. The DNA for the CDR3 is TGCGCCAGCAGCTATACTAGCGGGGTTTACAATGAGCAGTTCTTC.

Of note for this clone: This specimen includes other DNA sequences encoding the same CDR3. This chain links TRBV5-1 with TRBJ2-1, with 7 bases aligning to TRBD2. The length of the CDR3 is 14 residues. With V trimmed by 5 bases and J by 0 bases, 2 bases remained unmatched. Germline V gene sequence: CDR1 SGHRS, CDR2 YFSETQ. CDR3 DNA sequence: TGCGCCAGCAGGAGGGAGGGCTCCTACAATGAGCAGTTCTTC. It specifies CASRREGSYNEQFF.

In DNA, the CDR3 is TGTGCCACCAGCGGACAGGGTGGGACTGAAGCTTTCTTT. Encoded protein: CATSGQGGTEAFF. The rearrangement joins TRBV15 to TRBJ1-1, with TRBD1 matching 8 bases. V trimming: 5 bases; J trimming: 5 bases; junction bases outside the gene matches: 4. CDR1 LNHNV and CDR2 YYDKDF come from the germline V gene (reference sequence). The CDR3 is 13 amino acids.

The chain's CDR3 is CASSSPKLKEQYF. The CDR3 DNA reads as TGTGCCAGCAGCTCCCCAAAGCTCAAGGAGCAGTACTTC. The chain recombines TRBV11-2 with TRBJ2-7; no clear D gene. The V end was cut by 4 bases, the J end by 7 bases, with 14 bases between. CDR1 and CDR2 (germline): SGHAT, FQNNGV. The CDR3 is 13 amino acids.

J is TRBJ2-7 and V is TRBV5-5, with D possibly TRBD1 on 6 matching bases. Germline values: CDR1 SGHKS, CDR2 YYEKEE (reference sequence). V was pared by 0 bases and J by 1 base, with 17 bases between. This CDR3 spans 17 amino acids. The CDR3 is CASSLAHRTAGSYEQYF. The CDR3 nucleotides are TGTGCCAGCAGCTTGGCTCACCGGACAGCCGGTTCCTACGAGCAGTACTTC.